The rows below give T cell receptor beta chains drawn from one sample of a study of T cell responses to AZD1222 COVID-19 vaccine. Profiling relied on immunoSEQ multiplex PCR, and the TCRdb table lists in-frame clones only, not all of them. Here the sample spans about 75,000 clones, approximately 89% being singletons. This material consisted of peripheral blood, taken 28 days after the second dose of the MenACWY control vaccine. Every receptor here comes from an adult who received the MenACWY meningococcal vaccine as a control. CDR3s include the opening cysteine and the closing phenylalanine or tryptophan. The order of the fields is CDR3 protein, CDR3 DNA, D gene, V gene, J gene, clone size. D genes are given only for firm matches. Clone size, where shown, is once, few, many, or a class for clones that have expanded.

CDR3 protein: CAWSVYREKLFF
CDR3 DNA: TGTGCCTGGAGTGTATACAGGGAAAAACTGTTTTTT
D gene: -
V gene: TRBV30
J gene: TRBJ1-4
clone size: -

CDR3 protein: CASSHTQGRNSPLHF
CDR3 DNA: TGTGCCAGCAGCCATACGCAGGGACGGAATTCACCCCTCCACTTT
D gene: -
V gene: TRBV7-9
J gene: TRBJ1-6
clone size: -

CDR3 protein: CASRYITGNSREKLFF
CDR3 DNA: TGTGCCAGCAGGTATATAACGGGCAACTCAAGGGAAAAACTGTTTTTT
D gene: -
V gene: TRBV28
J gene: TRBJ1-4
clone size: -

CDR3 protein: CASSLGPNQPQHF
CDR3 DNA: TGTGCCAGCAGCTTGGGGCCCAATCAGCCCCAGCATTTT
D gene: -
V gene: TRBV5-5
J gene: TRBJ1-5
clone size: -

CDR3 protein: CASSPIAGGYNEQFF
CDR3 DNA: TGTGCCAGCAGCCCGATAGCGGGGGGCTACAATGAGCAGTTCTTC
D gene: TRBD2
V gene: TRBV6-2/TRBV6-3
J gene: TRBJ2-1
clone size: -

CDR3 protein: CASSFPTQVAGGYNEQFF
CDR3 DNA: TGTGCCAGCAGTTTCCCAACTCAGGTAGCGGGGGGGTACAATGAGCAGTTCTTC
D gene: TRBD2
V gene: TRBV27
J gene: TRBJ2-1
clone size: -

CDR3 protein: CASSSSGQADPGGYTF
CDR3 DNA: TGCGCCAGCAGCTCATCGGGACAGGCAGACCCCGGTGGCTACACCTTC
D gene: TRBD1
V gene: TRBV5-1
J gene: TRBJ1-2
clone size: -

CDR3 protein: CASSQAGTSNNYGYTF
CDR3 DNA: TGTGCCAGCAGCCAAGCAGGGACTTCCAATAACTATGGCTACACCTTC
D gene: -
V gene: TRBV3-1/TRBV3-2
J gene: TRBJ1-2
clone size: -

CDR3 protein: CASSLGIPSPTGELFF
CDR3 DNA: TGTGCCAGCAGCTTAGGCATTCCATCGCCTACCGGGGAGCTGTTTTTT
D gene: -
V gene: TRBV11-2
J gene: TRBJ2-2
clone size: -

CDR3 protein: CASSRDRGSENIQYF
CDR3 DNA: TGTGCCAGCTCACGCGACAGGGGTAGCGAAAACATTCAGTACTTC
D gene: TRBD1
V gene: TRBV18
J gene: TRBJ2-4
clone size: once

CDR3 protein: CASSSSSVNYGYTF
CDR3 DNA: TGTGCCAGCAGCTCCTCCTCAGTTAACTATGGCTACACCTTC
D gene: -
V gene: TRBV7-2
J gene: TRBJ1-2
clone size: -

CDR3 protein: CASSIGSGRNGELFF
CDR3 DNA: TGTGCCAGTAGTATAGGGTCAGGGAGGAACGGGGAGCTGTTTTTT
D gene: -
V gene: TRBV19
J gene: TRBJ2-2
clone size: -

CDR3 protein: CASSELGSGNQETQYF
CDR3 DNA: TGTGCCAGCAGTGAATTAGGGAGCGGTAACCAAGAGACCCAGTACTTC
D gene: -
V gene: TRBV25-1
J gene: TRBJ2-5
clone size: once

CDR3 protein: CAWSVSQVSSTDTQYF
CDR3 DNA: TGTGCCTGGAGTGTATCTCAGGTGTCTAGCACAGATACGCAGTATTTT
D gene: -
V gene: TRBV30
J gene: TRBJ2-3
clone size: -

CDR3 protein: CASSPWTQANEKLFF
CDR3 DNA: TGTGCCAGCAGTCCATGGACACAAGCAAATGAAAAACTGTTTTTT
D gene: -
V gene: TRBV6-2/TRBV6-3
J gene: TRBJ1-4
clone size: -

CDR3 protein: CASSVGGSKNIQYF
CDR3 DNA: TGTGCCAGCAGCGTCGGGGGTTCCAAAAACATTCAGTACTTC
D gene: -
V gene: TRBV9
J gene: TRBJ2-4
clone size: -

CDR3 protein: CASSQATTAAGAGNEQFF
CDR3 DNA: TGCGCCAGCAGCCAAGCGACCACGGCAGCGGGGGCCGGCAATGAGCAGTTCTTC
D gene: TRBD2
V gene: TRBV4-1
J gene: TRBJ2-1
clone size: -

CDR3 protein: CASSLGQGAKGYTF
CDR3 DNA: TGTGCCAGCAGCTTAGGACAGGGGGCGAAGGGCTACACCTTC
D gene: TRBD1
V gene: TRBV5-6
J gene: TRBJ1-2
clone size: -

CDR3 protein: CASSYSGTDTEAFF
CDR3 DNA: TGTGCCAGCAGTTACTCAGGGACGGACACTGAAGCTTTCTTT
D gene: -
V gene: TRBV6-5
J gene: TRBJ1-1
clone size: -

CDR3 protein: CASQSAGYSGELFF
CDR3 DNA: TGTGCCAGCCAGTCGGCAGGGTACAGCGGGGAGCTGTTTTTT
D gene: -
V gene: TRBV27
J gene: TRBJ2-2
clone size: -

CDR3 protein: CASSLRQGVPQHF
CDR3 DNA: TGTGCCAGCAGCTTACGACAGGGTGTGCCCCAGCATTTT
D gene: TRBD1
V gene: TRBV11-2
J gene: TRBJ1-5
clone size: -

CDR3 protein: CASSQDPFRAGFNYGYTF
CDR3 DNA: TGCGCCAGCAGCCAAGACCCGTTCAGGGCTGGGTTTAACTATGGCTACACCTTC
D gene: -
V gene: TRBV4-3
J gene: TRBJ1-2
clone size: -

CDR3 protein: CASSQYRDGSEEPQHF
CDR3 DNA: TGTGCCAGCAGCCAATACCGGGACGGATCCGAGGAGCCCCAGCATTTT
D gene: -
V gene: TRBV3-1/TRBV3-2
J gene: TRBJ1-5
clone size: -

CDR3 protein: CASSMSEHEQYF
CDR3 DNA: TGCGCCAGCAGTATGTCAGAACACGAGCAGTACTTC
D gene: -
V gene: TRBV5-1
J gene: TRBJ2-7
clone size: once

CDR3 protein: CASSLASGGEKLFF
CDR3 DNA: TGTGCCAGCAGCTTAGCATCAGGGGGGGAAAAACTGTTTTTT
D gene: TRBD1
V gene: TRBV7-9
J gene: TRBJ1-4
clone size: -

CDR3 protein: CASSPQGDSYEQYF
CDR3 DNA: TGTGCCAGCAGCCCACAGGGGGACTCCTACGAGCAGTACTTC
D gene: TRBD1
V gene: TRBV5-6
J gene: TRBJ2-7
clone size: once

CDR3 protein: CASTRSQGSGNTIYF
CDR3 DNA: TGTGCCAGCACCAGGTCACAGGGCTCTGGAAACACCATATATTTT
D gene: -
V gene: TRBV2
J gene: TRBJ1-3
clone size: -